These 18 T cell receptor beta chains originate from one sample sequenced in a study of early T cells in non-severe SARS-CoV-2 infection. TCRdb re-analysed the 5' RACE reads in MiXCR, keeping a single row per CDR3 protein. Of more than 50,000 distinct CDR3 sequences in the sample, about 12% were seen once. The sequenced sample was whole blood. These TCRs come from an adult who was a healthcare worker with PCR-confirmed SARS-CoV-2 infection or an uninfected control (not recorded which).

Here the CDR3 DNA reads TGTGCTAGTGGTTTTTCCTACGAGCAGTACTTC. It yields the protein CASGFSYEQYF. The chain links TRBV12-5 to TRBJ2-7; D uncertain. V was pared by 3 bases and J by 1 base, with 1 base between. Germline V gene data show CDR1 as LGHNT and CDR2 as FRNRAP. The length of the CDR3 is 11 residues.

In its sample, this clonotype was seen many times. V gene TRBV7-2 combines with J gene TRBJ1-1, with TRBD1 as a possible D gene (5 bases). Germline V CDR1 and CDR2: SGHTA, FQGNSA. V was cut by 4 bases and J by 5 bases, with 14 bases left in between. This CDR3 spans 14 amino acids. CDR3 in amino acids: CASSYSGGGTEAFF. In DNA form, the CDR3 reads TGTGCCAGCAGCTATTCAGGTGGGGGGACTGAAGCTTTCTTT.

The table lists this clonotype with many counts. This chain connects TRBV28 to TRBJ1-1; a possible D gene is TRBD1 (5 bases). Between the trimmed V and J ends, which lost 8 bases and 4 bases, there was a span of 14 bases. The CDR3 extends over 13 amino acids. The germline V gene has CDR1 MDHEN and CDR2 SYDVKM. The CDR3 nucleotides are TGTGCCAGCGGGTTTATTGGGGGCACTGAAGCTTTCTTT. Residues: CASGFIGGTEAFF.

This clonotype occurred a few times. The chain carries TRBV11-3 and TRBJ1-1, with a tentative D call TRBD1 (6 bases). V dropped 5 bases and J dropped 1 base, with 8 bases sitting between them. The CDR3 is 13 amino acids. Germline loops: CDR1 SGHNT, CDR2 YENEEA. Here the CDR3 reads CASSQQGNTEAFF. Here the CDR3 DNA reads TGTGCCAGCAGCCAACAGGGGAACACTGAAGCTTTCTTT.

This chain joins TRBV3-1 and TRBJ1-1; no reliable D call. The CDR3 length is 15 residues. Trimming removed 2 bases at V and 6 bases at J, with 16 bases between. Germline loops: CDR1 LGHDT, CDR2 YNNKEL (reference sequence). The CDR3 bases are TGTGCCAGCAGCCAAACGCACACTTTAAGGCCTGAAGCTTTCTTT. Translating gives CASSQTHTLRPEAFF.

The gene calls are TRBV10-1 and TRBJ2-1, with D perhaps matching TRBD1 or TRBD2 (6 bases each). The CDR3 covers 13 residues. Germline V gene sequence: CDR1 WNHNN, CDR2 SYGVQD (reference sequence). The V end was cut by 5 bases, the J end by 7 bases, with 12 bases between. The CDR3 DNA reads as TGCGCCAGCAGTCAAGGGGGGATGAATGAGCAGTTCTTC. As protein: CASSQGGMNEQFF.

The sample holds many counts of this clonotype. The chain links TRBV4-1 to TRBJ2-3; TRBD2 matches at 10 bases. The CDR3 extends over 20 amino acids. Germline loops: CDR1 MGHRA, CDR2 YSYEKL. With 1 base clipped from V and 1 base from J, the junction kept 14 bases outside the gene matches. The DNA for the CDR3 is TGCGCCAGCAGCCAAGGAGCCACTAGCGGGACTCTTCGCCGCACAGATACGCAGTATTTT. Translated, it gives CASSQGATSGTLRRTDTQYF.

The chain's CDR3 is CASVRAGGPIQTQYF. The CDR3 DNA reads as TGTGCCAGCGTCCGTGCGGGAGGGCCTATCCAAACGCAGTATTTT. The gene calls are TRBV2 and TRBJ2-3, with 9 positions matching TRBD2. The CDR3 has 15 amino acids. Germline V gives CDR1 SNHLY, CDR2 FYNNEI. V was clipped by 8 bases and J by 9 bases; unmatched bases: 15. Drawing the rest from reference TRBV2 and TRBJ2-3, the complete variable domain is EPEVTQTPSHQVTQMGQEVILRCVPISNHLYFYWYRQILGQKVEFLVSFYNNEISEKSEIFDDQFSVERPDGSNFTLKIRSTKLEDSAMYFCASVRAGGPIQTQYFGPGTRLTVL.

This clonotype was recorded many times. The rearrangement links TRBV5-8 to TRBJ2-7; tentatively, D is TRBD1 (7 bases). From germline, CDR1 is SGHTS and CDR2 YDEGEE. The V and J ends lost 4 bases and 3 bases respectively, with 14 bases between them. This CDR3 comprises 14 residues. The CDR3 sequence: CASSAGQLLYEQYF. The CDR3 coding sequence is TGTGCCAGCAGCGCGGGACAGCTACTCTACGAGCAGTACTTC.

This clonotype has only a few counts. This chain connects TRBV6-1 to TRBJ2-1; 8 bases map to TRBD1. Trimming removed 8 bases from V and 4 bases from J; junction bases left unmatched: 7. Looked up from germline, CDR1 is MNHNS and CDR2 is SASEGT. CDR3 length: 14 amino acids. CDR3 region: CASGQGLDYNEQFF. The DNA for the CDR3 is TGTGCCAGCGGACAGGGCTTGGATTACAATGAGCAGTTCTTC.

This clonotype was recorded at least ten times. V and J are TRBV19 and TRBJ2-6; D not certain. The germline gives CDR1 LNHDA, CDR2 SQIVND (reference sequence). V was shortened by 5 bases and J by 0 bases, with 14 bases between the two germline ends. This CDR3 contains 17 residues. The CDR3 nucleotides are TGTGCCAGTAGTCTCCTTAATGCTTACTCTGGGGCCAACGTCCTGACTTTC. Protein: CASSLLNAYSGANVLTF.

On this clonotype itself: The junction does not match germline at one end; this may be a read error. The CDR3 bases are TGCAGTGCTAGAGTATTGCTAGTCTCCAACGAGCAGTACTTC. It is translated as CSARVLLVSNEQYF. This chain uses TRBV20-1 with TRBJ2-7; no clear D gene. The germline V gene has CDR1 DFQATT and CDR2 SNEGSKA (reference sequence). The CDR3 length is 14 residues.

V usage is TRBV29-1 and J usage is TRBJ2-7; 11 nucleotides agree with TRBD1. Trimming took 2 bases from V and 9 from J; bases not matched to a gene: 6. Germline assignment: CDR1 SQVTM and CDR2 ANQGSEA. The length of the CDR3 is 13 residues. The chain's CDR3 is CSVERGQGAGQYF. DNA for the CDR3: TGCAGCGTTGAACGAGGACAGGGGGCTGGGCAGTACTTC.

V gene TRBV12-3 or TRBV12-4 combines with J gene TRBJ2-1; 10 bases line up with TRBD1. V lost 6 bases and J lost 7; bases outside the gene matches: 12. The CDR3 covers 16 residues. The CDR3 region has the DNA TGTGCCAGCAGCAAGATTAAGACAGGGGGCGGGAATGAGCAGTTCTTC. This translates into CASSKIKTGGGNEQFF.

This clonotype has more than one count but fewer than ten. J is TRBJ2-7 and V is TRBV20-1; 7 nucleotides align to TRBD1. This CDR3 comprises 14 residues. CDR1 and CDR2 (germline): DFQATT, SNEGSKA (reference sequence). V shed 4 bases and J 0 bases; nucleotides not matched to a gene: 6. CDR3 amino acids: CSAKRQGRSYEQYF. DNA of the CDR3: TGCAGTGCTAAACGACAGGGCCGCTCCTACGAGCAGTACTTC.

On this clonotype: Relative to the germline gene, one junction end is altered; a read error may explain this. This rearrangement joins TRBV19 to TRBJ2-3; weak D call: TRBD2 (5 bases). This CDR3 spans 14 amino acids. Per the germline V gene, CDR1 is LNHDA and CDR2 is SQIVND (reference sequence). The CDR3 region has the DNA TGTGCCTGTAGTATTGGGCTAGCCAGCGATACGCAGTATTTT. Protein: CACSIGLASDTQYF.

Ten or more counts support this clonotype. V is TRBV7-9 and J is TRBJ2-3, with a possible D match to TRBD1 (6 bases). Germline CDR1 SEHNR, CDR2 FQNEAQ (reference sequence). This CDR3 spans 14 amino acids. Between the trimmed V and J ends, which lost 5 bases and 0 bases, there was a span of 9 bases. CDR3 protein: CASSLDSSTDTQYF. In nucleotides, the CDR3 is TGTGCCAGCAGCCTGGACAGTAGCACAGATACGCAGTATTTT.

The chain links TRBV6-6 to TRBJ2-6; 9 positions agree with TRBD1. Unmatched junction bases numbered 5, after V lost 6 bases and J lost 2 bases. This CDR3 contains 16 residues. CDR1 MNHNY and CDR2 SVGAGI come from the germline V gene (reference sequence). In DNA, the CDR3 is TGTGCCAGCAGCAAGGGACAGGGCACTGGGGCCAACGTCCTGACTTTC. Amino acid sequence: CASSKGQGTGANVLTF.